The clone carrying this T cell receptor beta chain was recorded a few times. Its antigen is undetermined. Treatment of the sample: oral pan-JAK inhibitor, 5-10 mg twice daily. Reverse transcribed after extraction, RNA yielded cDNA as the sequencing template. Using immunoSEQ multiplex PCR, the repertoire was profiled, and TCRdb retains in-frame clones only, with some absent. The sample includes under 250,000 clones, more than 45% of them seen just once. The record originates from a study of CD8+ T cells in alopecia areata. Notes on the study in general: Scalp and blood retained many expanded lesional clones during tofacitinib.

CDR3 length: 13 amino acids. Trimming took 1 base from V and 1 from J, leaving 7 bases between them. Per germline, CDR1 GTSNPN and CDR2 SVGIG (reference sequence). This TCR derives from a human donor with alopecia areata. The sequences come from CD4+ T cells sorted from blood, collected at week 4, from a patient treated with tofacitinib. The rearrangement links TRBV30 to TRBJ1-1, with a weak D call TRBD1 (5 bases). DNA for the CDR3: TGTGCCTGGAGTGGAGGGACGAACACTGAAGCTTTCTTT. Translating it yields CAWSGGTNTEAFF. Supplemented by reference TRBV30 and TRBJ1-1, the full variable domain reads SQTIHQWPATLVQPVGSPLSLECTVEGTSNPNLYWYRQAAGRGLQLLFYSVGIGQISSEVPQNLSASRPQDRQFILSSKKLLLSDSGFYLCAWSGGTNTEAFFGQGTRLTVV.